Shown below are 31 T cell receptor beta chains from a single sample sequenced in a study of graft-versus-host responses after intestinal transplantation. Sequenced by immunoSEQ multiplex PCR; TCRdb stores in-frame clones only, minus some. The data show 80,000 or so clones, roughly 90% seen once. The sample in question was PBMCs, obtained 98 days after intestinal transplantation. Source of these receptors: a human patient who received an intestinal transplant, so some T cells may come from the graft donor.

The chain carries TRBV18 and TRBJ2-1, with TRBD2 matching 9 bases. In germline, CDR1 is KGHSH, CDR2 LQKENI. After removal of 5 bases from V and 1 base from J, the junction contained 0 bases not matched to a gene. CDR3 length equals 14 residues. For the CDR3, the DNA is TGTGCCAGCTCAACTAGCGGGTCCTACAATGAGCAGTTCTTC. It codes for CASSTSGSYNEQFF.

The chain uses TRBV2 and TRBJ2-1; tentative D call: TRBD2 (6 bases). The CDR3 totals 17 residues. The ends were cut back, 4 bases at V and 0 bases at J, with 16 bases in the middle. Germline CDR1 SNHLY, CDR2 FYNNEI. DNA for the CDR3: TGTGCCAGCAGTGTTGGTGGACTACGGGACTCCTACAATGAGCAGTTCTTC. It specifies CASSVGGLRDSYNEQFF.

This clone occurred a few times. The CDR3 is CASSYTIRGGTEAFF. The CDR3 DNA is TGTGCCAGCAGTTACACTATCAGGGGAGGGACTGAAGCTTTCTTT. The chain recombines TRBV6-5 with TRBJ1-1; perhaps TRBD1 as D (6 bases). V lost 2 bases and J 5 bases, leaving 15 bases between the germline ends. Germline V gene sequence: CDR1 MNHEY, CDR2 SVGAGI. The CDR3 covers 15 residues.

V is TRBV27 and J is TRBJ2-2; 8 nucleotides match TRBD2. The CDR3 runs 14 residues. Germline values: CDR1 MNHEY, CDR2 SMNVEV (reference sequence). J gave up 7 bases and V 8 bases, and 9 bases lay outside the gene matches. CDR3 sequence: CASGPGLGIGELFF. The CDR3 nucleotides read TGTGCCAGCGGACCGGGACTAGGTATCGGGGAGCTGTTTTTT.

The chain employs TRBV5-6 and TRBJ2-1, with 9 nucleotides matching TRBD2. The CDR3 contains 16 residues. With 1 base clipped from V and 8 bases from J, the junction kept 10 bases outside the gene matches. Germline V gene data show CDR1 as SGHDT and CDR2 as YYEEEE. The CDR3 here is CASSLTSGLLRDEQFF. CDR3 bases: TGTGCCAGCAGCTTGACTAGCGGGCTCCTACGGGATGAGCAGTTCTTC.

CDR3: CASSSTGVSYNEQFF. The CDR3 DNA is TGCGCCAGCAGCTCGACGGGAGTGTCTTACAATGAGCAGTTCTTC. The J gene is TRBJ2-1, the V gene TRBV5-1; possible D gene TRBD2, 6 bases. The CDR3 is 15 amino acids. Trimming pared 3 bases from V and 4 bases from J, leaving 14 bases between. Germline V gives CDR1 SGHRS, CDR2 YFSETQ.

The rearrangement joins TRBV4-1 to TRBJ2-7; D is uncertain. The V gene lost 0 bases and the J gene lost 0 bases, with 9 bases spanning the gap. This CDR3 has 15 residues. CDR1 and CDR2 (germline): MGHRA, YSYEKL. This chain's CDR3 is CASSQEQLDSYEQYF. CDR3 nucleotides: TGCGCCAGCAGCCAAGAGCAGCTCGACTCCTACGAGCAGTACTTC.

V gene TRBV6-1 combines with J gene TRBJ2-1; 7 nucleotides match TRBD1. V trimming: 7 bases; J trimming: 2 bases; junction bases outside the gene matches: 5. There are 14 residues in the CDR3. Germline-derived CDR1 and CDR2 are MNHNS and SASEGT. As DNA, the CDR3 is TGTGCCAGCAACCCGGGACAGCCCTACAATGAGCAGTTCTTC. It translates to CASNPGQPYNEQFF.

In nucleotides, the CDR3 is TGCGCCAGCAGCCAAGAGCGGTACAATGAGCAGTTCTTC. It specifies CASSQERYNEQFF. The chain uses TRBV4-1 and TRBJ2-1; D is uncertain. Germline values: CDR1 MGHRA, CDR2 YSYEKL. This CDR3 has 13 residues. The V and J ends lost 0 bases and 4 bases respectively, with 4 bases between them.

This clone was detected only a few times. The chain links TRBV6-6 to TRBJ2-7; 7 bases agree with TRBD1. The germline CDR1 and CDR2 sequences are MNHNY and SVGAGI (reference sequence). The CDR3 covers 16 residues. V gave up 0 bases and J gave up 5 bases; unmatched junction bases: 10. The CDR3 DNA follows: TGTGCCAGCAGTTACTCGACAGGGCCAGGGCTGGACGAGCAGTACTTC. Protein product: CASSYSTGPGLDEQYF.

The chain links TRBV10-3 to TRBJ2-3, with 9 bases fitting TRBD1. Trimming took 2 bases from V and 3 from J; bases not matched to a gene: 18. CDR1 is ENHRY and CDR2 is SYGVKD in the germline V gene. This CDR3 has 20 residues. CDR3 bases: TGTGCCATCAGTGAGCAAACCGGGACAGGGCGGCCGGTAATTACAGATACGCAGTATTTT. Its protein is CAISEQTGTGRPVITDTQYF.

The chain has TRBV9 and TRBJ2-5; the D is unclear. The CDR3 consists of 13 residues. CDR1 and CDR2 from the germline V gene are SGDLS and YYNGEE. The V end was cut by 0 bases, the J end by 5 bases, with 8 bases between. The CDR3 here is CASSVGTAETQYF. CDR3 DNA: TGTGCCAGCAGCGTAGGTACGGCGGAGACCCAGTACTTC.

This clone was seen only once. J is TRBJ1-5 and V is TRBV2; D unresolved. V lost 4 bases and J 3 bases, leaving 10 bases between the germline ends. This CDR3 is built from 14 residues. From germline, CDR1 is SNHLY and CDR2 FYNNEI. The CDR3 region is CASSADLLNQPQHF. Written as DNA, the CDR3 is TGTGCCAGCAGTGCGGACTTACTCAATCAGCCCCAGCATTTT.

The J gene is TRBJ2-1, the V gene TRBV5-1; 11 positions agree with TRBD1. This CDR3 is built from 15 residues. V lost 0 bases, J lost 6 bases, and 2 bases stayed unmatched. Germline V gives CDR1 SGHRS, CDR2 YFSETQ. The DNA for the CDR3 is TGCGCCAGCAGCTTGGTCGGGACAGGGGGCAATGAGCAGTTCTTC. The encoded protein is CASSLVGTGGNEQFF.

The CDR3 loop is CASSLLEQTYEQYF. In DNA, the CDR3 is TGTGCCAGCAGCTTACTGGAACAGACCTACGAGCAGTACTTC. The chain is built from TRBV7-9 and TRBJ2-7; D gene unclear. Trimming left V 2 bases short and J 2 bases short, with 10 bases between. The germline V gene has CDR1 SEHNR and CDR2 FQNEAQ (reference sequence). The CDR3 covers 14 residues.

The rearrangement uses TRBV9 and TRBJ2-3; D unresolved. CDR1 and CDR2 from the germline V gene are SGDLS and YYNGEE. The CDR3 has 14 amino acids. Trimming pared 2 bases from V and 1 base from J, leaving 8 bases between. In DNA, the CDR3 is TGTGCCAGCAGCGTCAGGCTCCGCACAGATACGCAGTATTTT. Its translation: CASSVRLRTDTQYF.

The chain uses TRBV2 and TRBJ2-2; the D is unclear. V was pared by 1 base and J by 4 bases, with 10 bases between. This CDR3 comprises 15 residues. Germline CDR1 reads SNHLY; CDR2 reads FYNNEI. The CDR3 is CASSEVLVITGELFF. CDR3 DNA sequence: TGTGCCAGCAGTGAAGTCCTAGTAATCACCGGGGAGCTGTTTTTT.

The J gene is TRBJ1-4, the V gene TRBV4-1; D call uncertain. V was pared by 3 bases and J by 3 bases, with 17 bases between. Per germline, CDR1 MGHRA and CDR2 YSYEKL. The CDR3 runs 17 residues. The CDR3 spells CASSHPPRELANEKLFF. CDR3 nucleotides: TGCGCCAGCAGCCATCCTCCTAGGGAATTGGCTAATGAAAAACTGTTTTTT.

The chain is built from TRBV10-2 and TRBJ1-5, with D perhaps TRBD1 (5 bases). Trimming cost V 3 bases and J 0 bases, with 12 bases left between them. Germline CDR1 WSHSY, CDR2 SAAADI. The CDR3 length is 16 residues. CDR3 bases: TGCGCCAGCAGTGATCCGGGAGGGGATAGCAATCAGCCCCAGCATTTT. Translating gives CASSDPGGDSNQPQHF.

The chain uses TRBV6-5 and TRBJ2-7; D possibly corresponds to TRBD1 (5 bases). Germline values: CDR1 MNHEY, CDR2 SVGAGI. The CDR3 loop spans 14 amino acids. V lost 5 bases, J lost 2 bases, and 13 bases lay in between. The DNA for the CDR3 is TGTGCCAGCAGTGAGCAGGGCCGGGCCTACGAGCAGTACTTC. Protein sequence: CASSEQGRAYEQYF.

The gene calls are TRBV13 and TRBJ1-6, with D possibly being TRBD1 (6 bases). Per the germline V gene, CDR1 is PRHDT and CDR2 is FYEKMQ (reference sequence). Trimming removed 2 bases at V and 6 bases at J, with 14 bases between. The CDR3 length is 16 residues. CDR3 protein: CASSLPLTGSNSPLHF. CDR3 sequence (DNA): TGTGCCAGCAGCTTACCTTTGACAGGTAGTAATTCACCCCTCCACTTT.

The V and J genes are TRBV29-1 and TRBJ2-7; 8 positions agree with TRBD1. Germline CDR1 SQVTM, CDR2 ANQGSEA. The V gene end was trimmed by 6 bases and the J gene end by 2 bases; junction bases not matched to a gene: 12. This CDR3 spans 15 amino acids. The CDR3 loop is CSVASGRGQTYEQYF. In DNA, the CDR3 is TGCAGCGTGGCCAGCGGCAGGGGGCAGACCTACGAGCAGTACTTC.

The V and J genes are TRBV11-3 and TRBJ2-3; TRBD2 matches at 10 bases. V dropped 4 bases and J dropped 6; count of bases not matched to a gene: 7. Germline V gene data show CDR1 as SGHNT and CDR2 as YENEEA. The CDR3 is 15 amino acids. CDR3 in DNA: TGTGCCAGCAGCTCCGGGACTAGCGACGGGGATACGCAGTATTTT. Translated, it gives CASSSGTSDGDTQYF.

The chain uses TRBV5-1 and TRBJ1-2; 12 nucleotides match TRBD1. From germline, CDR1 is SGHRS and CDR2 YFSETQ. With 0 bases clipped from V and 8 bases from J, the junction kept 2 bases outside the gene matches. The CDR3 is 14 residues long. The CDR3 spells CASSLAGTGGGYTF. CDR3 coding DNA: TGCGCCAGCAGCTTGGCCGGGACAGGGGGCGGCTACACCTTC.

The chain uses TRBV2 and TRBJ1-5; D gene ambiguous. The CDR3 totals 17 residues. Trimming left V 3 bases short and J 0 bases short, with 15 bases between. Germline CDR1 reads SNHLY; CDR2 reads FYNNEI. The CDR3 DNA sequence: TGTGCCAGCAGTGAGGAACAGATAGAATATAGCAATCAGCCCCAGCATTTT. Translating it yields CASSEEQIEYSNQPQHF.

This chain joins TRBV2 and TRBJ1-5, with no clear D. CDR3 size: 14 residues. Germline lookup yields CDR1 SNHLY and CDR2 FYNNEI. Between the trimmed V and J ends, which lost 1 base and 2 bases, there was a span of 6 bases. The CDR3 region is CASSEGRGNQPQHF. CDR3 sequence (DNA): TGTGCCAGCAGTGAAGGGAGGGGCAATCAGCCCCAGCATTTT.

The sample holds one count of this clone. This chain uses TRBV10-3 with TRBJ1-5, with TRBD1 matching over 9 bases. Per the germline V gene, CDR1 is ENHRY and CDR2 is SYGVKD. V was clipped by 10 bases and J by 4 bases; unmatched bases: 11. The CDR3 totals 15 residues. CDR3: CATQEGQGENQPQHF. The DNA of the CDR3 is TGTGCCACCCAAGAGGGACAGGGAGAAAATCAGCCCCAGCATTTT.

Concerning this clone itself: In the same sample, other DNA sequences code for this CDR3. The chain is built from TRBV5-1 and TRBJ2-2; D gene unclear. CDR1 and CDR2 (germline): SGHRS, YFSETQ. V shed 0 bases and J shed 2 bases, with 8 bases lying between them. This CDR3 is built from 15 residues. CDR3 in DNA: TGCGCCAGCAGCTTGGGCCACACAAACACCGGGGAGCTGTTTTTT. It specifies CASSLGHTNTGELFF.

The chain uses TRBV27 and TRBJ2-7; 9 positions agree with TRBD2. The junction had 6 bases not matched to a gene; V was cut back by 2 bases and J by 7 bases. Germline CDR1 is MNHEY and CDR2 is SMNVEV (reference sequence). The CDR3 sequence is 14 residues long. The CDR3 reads CASSLLAGGQEQYF. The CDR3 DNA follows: TGTGCCAGCAGTTTACTGGCGGGAGGGCAAGAGCAGTACTTC.

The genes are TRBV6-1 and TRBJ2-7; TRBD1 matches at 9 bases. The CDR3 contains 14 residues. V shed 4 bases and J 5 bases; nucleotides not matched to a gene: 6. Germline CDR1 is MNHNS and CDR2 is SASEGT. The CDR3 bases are TGTGCCAGCAGTGGCGGGGACAGGGTCGACGAGCAGTACTTC. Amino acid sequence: CASSGGDRVDEQYF.

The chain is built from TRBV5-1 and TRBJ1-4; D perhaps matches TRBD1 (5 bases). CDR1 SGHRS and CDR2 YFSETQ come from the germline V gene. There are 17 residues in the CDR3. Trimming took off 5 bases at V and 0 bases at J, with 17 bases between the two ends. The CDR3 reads CASSKGPPLATNEKLFF. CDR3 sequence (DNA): TGCGCCAGCAGTAAGGGGCCCCCTCTTGCAACTAATGAAAAACTGTTTTTT.